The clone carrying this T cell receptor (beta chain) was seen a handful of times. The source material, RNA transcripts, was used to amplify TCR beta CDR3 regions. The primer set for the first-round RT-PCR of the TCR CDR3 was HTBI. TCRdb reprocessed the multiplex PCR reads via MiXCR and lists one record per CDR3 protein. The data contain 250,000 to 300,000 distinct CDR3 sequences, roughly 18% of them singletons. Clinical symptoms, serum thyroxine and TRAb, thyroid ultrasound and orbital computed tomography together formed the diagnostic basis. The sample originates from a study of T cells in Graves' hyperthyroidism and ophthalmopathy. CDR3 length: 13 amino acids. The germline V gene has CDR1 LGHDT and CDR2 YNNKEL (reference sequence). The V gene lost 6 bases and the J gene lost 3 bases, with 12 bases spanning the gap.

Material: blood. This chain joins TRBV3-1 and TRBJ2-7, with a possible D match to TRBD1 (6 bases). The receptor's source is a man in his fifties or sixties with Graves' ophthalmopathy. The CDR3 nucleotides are TGTGCCAGCAGTCATCGACAGGACTACGAGCAGTACTTC. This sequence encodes CASSHRQDYEQYF.